Listed here are 17 T cell receptor beta chains from one sample, sequenced in a study of blood T cell repertoires in COVID-19. Libraries were prepared by immunoSEQ multiplex PCR; TCRdb keeps only in-frame clonotypes and omits some of them. The sample includes 150,000 to 200,000 clones, about 80% of them seen just once. Material: peripheral blood. These receptors came from a woman between 35 and 50 years old with COVID-19, enrolled during active disease.

V gene TRBV30 combines with J gene TRBJ1-4; D is perhaps TRBD1 (5 bases). CDR1 is GTSNPN and CDR2 is SVGIG in the germline V gene (reference sequence). The CDR3 length is 21 residues. Trimming removed 0 bases from V and 0 bases from J, with 26 bases in between. CDR3 amino acids: CAWSVPHKSQWGGSTNEKLFF. DNA of the CDR3: TGTGCCTGGAGTGTCCCCCACAAGTCCCAGTGGGGGGGTTCAACTAATGAAAAACTGTTTTTT.

This chain uses TRBV7-3 with TRBJ2-1; 10 nucleotides align to TRBD2. Germline assignment: CDR1 SGHTA and CDR2 FQGTGA. The CDR3 loop spans 15 amino acids. The junction had 2 bases not matched to a gene; V was cut back by 2 bases and J by 4 bases. CDR3 DNA: TGTGCCAGCAGCTTAGGTAGCGGGAGGTACAATGAGCAGTTCTTC. Amino acid sequence: CASSLGSGRYNEQFF.

The genes are TRBV7-2 and TRBJ1-1; 7 bases map to TRBD1. V shed 1 base and J 5 bases; nucleotides not matched to a gene: 7. The germline gives CDR1 SGHTA, CDR2 FQGNSA. The CDR3 contains 15 residues. CDR3 residues: CASSLGVQGWTEAFF. DNA for the CDR3: TGTGCCAGCAGCTTAGGGGTACAGGGGTGGACTGAAGCTTTCTTT.

The J gene is TRBJ1-5, the V gene TRBV27, with 8 positions matching TRBD1. CDR1 is MNHEY, CDR2 SMNVEV, per germline (reference sequence). CDR3 length: 17 residues. V was clipped by 5 bases and J by 3 bases; unmatched bases: 12. The CDR3 loop is CASSRTTGAGFNQPQHF. DNA of the CDR3: TGTGCCAGCAGTCGAACGACAGGGGCTGGGTTCAATCAGCCCCAGCATTTT.

The chain has TRBV28 and TRBJ2-7; 8 bases fit TRBD2. Germline loops: CDR1 MDHEN, CDR2 SYDVKM. The CDR3 totals 14 residues. V shed 6 bases, J shed 6 bases, and the junction held 10 bases outside the gene matches. Here the CDR3 DNA reads TGTGCCAGCAGCTGGAGCGGGAGCTTGAGCGAGCAGTACTTC. Translated, it gives CASSWSGSLSEQYF.

The rearrangement links TRBV24-1 to TRBJ2-1, with 7 positions matching TRBD2. Germline V gives CDR1 KGHDR, CDR2 SFDVKD. V shed 3 bases and J 0 bases; nucleotides not matched to a gene: 4. The CDR3 spans 16 residues. CDR3 region: CATSDVAGSSYNEQFF. DNA for the CDR3: TGTGCCACCAGTGATGTAGCGGGCAGCTCCTACAATGAGCAGTTCTTC.

CDR3 bases: TGTGCCAGCAACGCCCGGGGTAATAGCAATCAGCCCCAGCATTTT. Its translation: CASNARGNSNQPQHF. The J gene is TRBJ1-5, the V gene TRBV6-6; D not resolved. CDR1 and CDR2 from the germline V gene are MNHNY and SVGAGI (reference sequence). There are 15 residues in the CDR3. V lost 7 bases and J 0 bases, leaving 13 bases between the germline ends.

The chain combines TRBV11-2 with TRBJ2-5; 10 positions agree with TRBD2. CDR3 length: 15 amino acids. Germline V gene sequence: CDR1 SGHAT, CDR2 FQNNGV. The V segment lost 4 bases and the J segment 0 bases; nucleotides outside the gene matches: 2. The CDR3: CASSYSGGYQETQYF. The CDR3 region has the DNA TGTGCCAGCAGCTATAGCGGGGGGTACCAAGAGACCCAGTACTTC.

The rearrangement links TRBV29-1 to TRBJ1-2; 7 bases are shared with TRBD1. This CDR3 is 14 amino acids long. Losses at the gene ends were 6 bases for V and 4 bases for J; bases not matched to a gene: 11. The germline V gene encodes CDR1 SQVTM and CDR2 ANQGSEA. CDR3 region: CSVSTGIMGYGYTF. The CDR3, as DNA: TGCAGCGTCTCGACAGGGATCATGGGCTATGGCTACACCTTC.

The chain recombines TRBV19 with TRBJ2-5; no definite D call. The CDR3 totals 11 residues. Germline values: CDR1 LNHDA, CDR2 SQIVND (reference sequence). The germline V and J ends were trimmed by 5 bases and 5 bases, with 6 bases remaining between them. For the CDR3, the DNA is TGTGCCAGTAGTTCTCGTGAGACCCAGTACTTC. Translation: CASSSRETQYF. The full variable domain, with the rest looked up from reference TRBV19 and TRBJ2-5, is DGGITQSPKYLFRKEGQNVTLSCEQNLNHDAMYWYRQDPGQGLRLIYYSQIVNDFQKGDIAEGYSVSREKKESFPLTVTSAQKNPTAFYLCASSSRETQYFGPGTRLLVL.

CDR3 in DNA: TGTGCCAGCAGTTACGGGGAGCGTAACGAAAAACTGTTTTTT. Encoded protein: CASSYGERNEKLFF. J is TRBJ1-4 and V is TRBV6-5; D uncertain. The CDR3 covers 14 residues. V dropped 2 bases and J dropped 8 bases, with 12 bases sitting between them. Looked up from germline, CDR1 is MNHEY and CDR2 is SVGAGI.

This clone was counted only a few times. The genes are TRBV30 and TRBJ1-3; unclear D gene. Germline V lookup: CDR1 GTSNPN, CDR2 SVGIG (reference sequence). The CDR3 runs to 13 residues. V lost 1 base and J lost 3, with 7 bases in between. The CDR3 DNA is TGTGCCTGGAGTGGCGGGCATGGAAACACCATATATTTT. Residues: CAWSGGHGNTIYF.

Regarding this clone: Germline is not matched at one junction end, which may reflect a read error. J is TRBJ2-1 and V is TRBV7-7, with 10 bases aligning to TRBD2. The CDR3 loop spans 15 amino acids. The V gene's germline CDR1 is SSHAT and CDR2 FNYEAQ (reference sequence). The CDR3 region is CASSFQLAGMNEQFF. CDR3 sequence (DNA): TGTGCTAGCAGCTTTCAACTAGCGGGAATGAATGAGCAGTTCTTC.

The chain uses TRBV28 and TRBJ2-1; 8 bases line up with TRBD1. V was pared by 6 bases and J by 6 bases, with 4 bases of the junction left unmatched. Germline CDR1 MDHEN, CDR2 SYDVKM. This CDR3 spans 13 amino acids. This CDR3 is CASRDTGGNEQFF. The CDR3 coding sequence is TGTGCCAGCAGGGATACAGGGGGCAATGAGCAGTTCTTC.

The chain employs TRBV28 and TRBJ2-3, with 8 bases matching TRBD2. The junction had 16 bases not matched to a gene; V was cut back by 5 bases and J by 3 bases. CDR1 and CDR2 from the germline V gene are MDHEN and SYDVKM. The CDR3 is 18 residues long. The CDR3 region is CASSPIPLASGRTDTQYF. The CDR3 DNA is TGTGCCAGCAGTCCCATCCCTCTGGCTAGCGGGCGGACAGATACGCAGTATTTT.

The CDR3 sequence is CASSRAGPSSGANVLTF. As DNA, the CDR3 is TGTGCCAGCAGCCGAGCGGGACCAAGCTCTGGGGCCAACGTCCTGACTTTC. This sequence joins TRBV14 and TRBJ2-6, with 7 bases aligning to TRBD2. The CDR3 is 17 residues long. Germline lookup yields CDR1 SGHDN and CDR2 FVKESK. Unmatched junction bases numbered 6, after V lost 4 bases and J lost 0 bases.

The V gene is TRBV6-5, the J gene TRBJ1-1; TRBD1 aligns across 8 bases. Germline V gene data show CDR1 as MNHEY and CDR2 as SVGAGI. The CDR3 consists of 15 residues. V lost 6 bases to trimming and J lost 0 bases; unmatched junction nucleotides: 6. CDR3 nucleotide sequence: TGTGCCAGCAGGGCGGACAGGGCCTTGAACACTGAAGCTTTCTTT. Translated: CASRADRALNTEAFF.